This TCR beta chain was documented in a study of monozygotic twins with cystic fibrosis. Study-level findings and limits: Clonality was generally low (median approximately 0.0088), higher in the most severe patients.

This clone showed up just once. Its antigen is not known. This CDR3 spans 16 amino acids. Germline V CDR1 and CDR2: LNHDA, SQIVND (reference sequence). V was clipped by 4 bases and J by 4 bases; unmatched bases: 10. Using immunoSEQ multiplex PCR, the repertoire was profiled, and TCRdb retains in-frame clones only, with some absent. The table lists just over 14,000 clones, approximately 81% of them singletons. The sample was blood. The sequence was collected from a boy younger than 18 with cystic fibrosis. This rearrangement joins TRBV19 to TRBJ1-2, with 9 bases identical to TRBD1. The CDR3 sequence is CASSTGDRALGYGYTF. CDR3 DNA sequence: TGTGCCAGTAGTACTGGGGACAGGGCACTTGGCTATGGCTACACCTTC.